The present TCR beta chain was sequenced within a study of T cell repertoires in cytomegalovirus infection. Concerning this clonotype: Its target is not known.

One entry per CDR3 protein, called by TCRdb with MiXCR from the reads. The sample includes hundreds of thousands of distinct CDR3 sequences, 40% to 50% of them seen just once. CDR3 length equals 13 residues. CDR1 is SNHLY and CDR2 is FYNNEI in the germline V gene. Trimming took 6 bases from V and 7 from J; bases not matched to a gene: 5. This specimen consisted of cultured PBMCs, obtained from culture after CMV antigen stimulation. The TCR comes from a human donor in good health (CMV status not recorded). Some clones in this sample may be carry-over from other donors' samples. This sequence joins TRBV2 and TRBJ1-4, with TRBD1 matching over 7 bases. The CDR3 sequence: CASREQGSEKLFF. CDR3 coding DNA: TGTGCCAGCAGAGAACAGGGGAGTGAAAAACTGTTTTTT.